These 26 T cell receptor beta chains came from one sample sequenced in a study of T-cell reconstitution after alpha-beta-depleted transplantation in children. Preparing the TCRbeta library involved the use of unique molecular identifiers. In TCRdb, the PCR reads were re-called with MiXCR into one record per CDR3 protein. The table records about 900,000 distinct CDR3 sequences, about 29% of them present only once. The sequencing used PBMCs, mostly from graft donor cells, collected 360 days after TCRalphabeta/CD19-depleted stem cell transplant. Receptors originate from a boy under two years old who had a stem cell transplant for SCID, so the T cells may come from the graft donor.

The V gene is TRBV19, the J gene TRBJ2-2, with a weak D call TRBD1 (6 bases). Germline V gene sequence: CDR1 LNHDA, CDR2 SQIVND (reference sequence). The V and J ends lost 4 bases and 0 bases respectively, with 15 bases between them. The CDR3 has 17 residues. The CDR3 DNA follows: TGTGCCAGTAGTACCCACAGGGTATACGCGAACACCGGGGAGCTGTTTTTT. Protein product: CASSTHRVYANTGELFF.

This clonotype was seen ten or more times. The chain combines TRBV20-1 with TRBJ2-3; D ambiguous. Per the germline V gene, CDR1 is DFQATT and CDR2 is SNEGSKA (reference sequence). V was trimmed by 7 bases and J by 2 bases, leaving 10 bases between them. CDR3 length: 12 residues. The CDR3 nucleotides read TGCAGTGGCGGCGGAGACACAGATACGCAGTATTTT. It specifies CSGGGDTDTQYF.

This clonotype was picked up a small number of times. This sequence joins TRBV20-1 and TRBJ2-3; 7 bases map to TRBD1. V dropped 2 bases and J dropped 4; count of bases not matched to a gene: 3. Germline V gives CDR1 DFQATT, CDR2 SNEGSKA (reference sequence). CDR3 length: 13 residues. CDR3 residues: CSARLTGSDTQYF. The CDR3 DNA reads TGCAGTGCTAGACTGACAGGGTCAGATACGCAGTATTTT.

This clonotype occurred a few times. The chain combines TRBV7-2 with TRBJ2-3; 9 bases match TRBD2. This CDR3 is 16 amino acids long. Germline lookup yields CDR1 SGHTA and CDR2 FQGNSA. V was pared by 5 bases and J by 3 bases, with 9 bases of the junction left unmatched. CDR3 nucleotides: TGTGCCAGCAGCCCACGTAGCGGGGGAGCGACAGATACGCAGTATTTT. This gives the protein CASSPRSGGATDTQYF. Filled out from reference TRBV7-2 and TRBJ2-3, the complete variable domain reads GAGVSQSPSNKVTEKGKDVELRCDPISGHTALYWYRQSLGQGLEFLIYFQGNSAPDKSGLPSDRFSAERTGGSVSTLTIQRTQQEDSAVYLCASSPRSGGATDTQYFGPGTRLTVL.

The V and J genes are TRBV10-2 and TRBJ2-7, with TRBD1 matching over 8 bases. The CDR3 runs 12 residues. Germline V lookup: CDR1 WSHSY, CDR2 SAAADI. V was pared by 1 base and J by 12 bases, with 5 bases of the junction left unmatched. The CDR3 protein is CASSELSGGAYF. The DNA for the CDR3 is TGCGCCAGCAGTGAGTTGTCAGGGGGCGCGTACTTC.

V usage is TRBV5-1 and J usage is TRBJ2-7; a possible D gene is TRBD1 (5 bases). Germline assignment: CDR1 SGHRS and CDR2 YFSETQ. This CDR3 has 15 amino acids. Trimming removed 2 bases at V and 5 bases at J, with 17 bases between. This chain's CDR3 is CASSLTAGWVDEQYF. The DNA for the CDR3 is TGCGCCAGCAGCTTAACCGCAGGGTGGGTCGACGAGCAGTACTTC.

The rearrangement joins TRBV4-1 to TRBJ1-5; no firm D call. The CDR3 runs 18 residues. The germline V and J ends were trimmed by 4 bases and 2 bases, with 21 bases remaining between them. Germline V gene sequence: CDR1 MGHRA, CDR2 YSYEKL. The CDR3 sequence is CASSPSARPGRGNQPQHF. CDR3 DNA sequence: TGCGCCAGCAGCCCCTCCGCCAGGCCAGGAAGAGGCAATCAGCCCCAGCATTTT.

The genes are TRBV19 and TRBJ1-1; D gene uncertain. This CDR3 contains 14 residues. The ends were cut back, 7 bases at V and 1 base at J, with 13 bases in the middle. Germline V gives CDR1 LNHDA, CDR2 SQIVND (reference sequence). The CDR3 is CASTRGDGNTEAFF. The DNA for the CDR3 is TGTGCCAGTACACGTGGCGACGGGAACACTGAAGCTTTCTTT.

The genes are TRBV12-3 or TRBV12-4 and TRBJ1-2; tentative D call: TRBD1 (5 bases). There are 13 residues in the CDR3. V was pared by 4 bases and J by 7 bases, with 13 bases between. As DNA, the CDR3 is TGTGCCAGCAGTTCGGCAGGGTGGAGTGGCTACACCTTC. Translation: CASSSAGWSGYTF.

The V gene is TRBV4-1, the J gene TRBJ1-4; 7 bases match TRBD1. The CDR3 spans 16 residues. Losses at the gene ends were 4 bases for V and 8 bases for J; bases not matched to a gene: 13. Looked up from germline, CDR1 is MGHRA and CDR2 is YSYEKL. Here the CDR3 reads CASSRGQEVRNEKLFF. The CDR3 DNA follows: TGCGCCAGCAGCCGAGGACAGGAGGTTAGGAACGAAAAACTGTTTTTT.

This clonotype was observed a few times. The chain couples TRBV6-5 to TRBJ2-7; no definite D call. The CDR3 extends over 15 amino acids. Germline loops: CDR1 MNHEY, CDR2 SVGAGI. Trimming left V 0 bases short and J 2 bases short, with 11 bases between. CDR3 amino acids: CASSYSSLDPYEQYF. The CDR3 nucleotides are TGTGCCAGCAGTTACTCGTCGCTAGACCCCTACGAGCAGTACTTC.

Here the CDR3 DNA reads TGTGCCAGCACCAATTCCGATACGCAGTATTTT. Encoded protein: CASTNSDTQYF. The chain joins TRBV6-2 or TRBV6-3 to TRBJ2-3; no clear D. V shed 7 bases and J shed 6 bases, with 8 bases lying between them. The V gene's germline CDR1 is MNHEY and CDR2 SVGEGT. The CDR3 totals 11 residues.

The gene calls are TRBV28 and TRBJ1-5; D remains ambiguous. The V gene lost 4 bases and the J gene lost 2 bases, with 15 bases spanning the gap. The germline V gene has CDR1 MDHEN and CDR2 SYDVKM. The CDR3 extends over 16 amino acids. Written as DNA, the CDR3 is TGTGCCAGCAGTTCCCTAAGTCGAGTCGGCAATCAGCCCCAGCATTTT. Its protein is CASSSLSRVGNQPQHF.

This clonotype has only a few counts. This rearrangement joins TRBV4-3 to TRBJ2-5; no firm D call. This CDR3 region has 17 residues. CDR1 LGHNA and CDR2 YSLEER come from the germline V gene. Trimming took 0 bases from V and 4 from J, leaving 18 bases between them. The CDR3 coding sequence is TGCGCCAGCAGCCAAGATACTTCTCTTAAAGTGGGAGAGACCCAGTACTTC. Translated: CASSQDTSLKVGETQYF.

This clonotype turned up a few times. In DNA, the CDR3 is TGCAGCGTTTTAAGCGGGGAGCTGTTTTTT. Translating it yields CSVLSGELFF. The gene calls are TRBV29-1 and TRBJ2-2; D unclear. Trimming removed 5 bases at V and 7 bases at J, with 5 bases between. Germline values: CDR1 SQVTM, CDR2 ANQGSEA. The CDR3 is 10 amino acids.

This clonotype occurred a few times. CDR3 in DNA: TGTGCCAGCAGTTTTCGACAGGGGGCAGGTCAGCCCCAGCATTTT. Translated: CASSFRQGAGQPQHF. The rearrangement uses TRBV28 and TRBJ1-5; 10 bases are shared with TRBD1. Germline lookup yields CDR1 MDHEN and CDR2 SYDVKM. The CDR3 is 15 amino acids. V lost 3 bases, J lost 6 bases, and 5 bases stayed unmatched.

This clonotype showed up just a few times. The J gene is TRBJ2-3, the V gene TRBV29-1; 7 bases are a match to TRBD1. The germline CDR1 and CDR2 sequences are SQVTM and ANQGSEA. The length of the CDR3 is 13 residues. Trimming at V came to 8 bases and at J to 4 bases, leaving 9 bases not matched to a gene. The CDR3 DNA follows: TGCAGCTCCCAGGGGGTAATAGCAGATACGCAGTATTTT. It encodes CSSQGVIADTQYF.

Only a few counts were recorded for this clonotype. The chain joins TRBV4-1 to TRBJ2-1; TRBD2 matches at 10 bases. V dropped 3 bases and J dropped 8; count of bases not matched to a gene: 10. Germline assignment: CDR1 MGHRA and CDR2 YSYEKL. CDR3 size: 16 residues. The chain's CDR3 is CASSHPPAGGPDEQFF. CDR3 bases: TGCGCCAGCAGCCACCCACCAGCGGGGGGGCCGGATGAGCAGTTCTTC.

V and J are TRBV7-9 and TRBJ2-1; D is possibly TRBD2 (5 bases). CDR1 and CDR2 from the germline V gene are SEHNR and FQNEAQ (reference sequence). CDR3 size: 17 residues. Deletions cut 6 bases from V and 1 base from J, with 19 bases between. The DNA for the CDR3 is TGTGCCAGCAGTTACCGGGAATTGCAAAGGTCCTACAATGAGCAGTTCTTC. Protein product: CASSYRELQRSYNEQFF.

The CDR3 protein is CASSQVSLGLASPNEQFF. CDR3 nucleotide sequence: TGCGCCAGCAGCCAAGTCAGTCTCGGACTAGCGAGCCCCAATGAGCAGTTCTTC. The genes are TRBV4-1 and TRBJ2-1; 9 positions agree with TRBD2. CDR3 length equals 18 residues. Trimming cost V 1 base and J 6 bases; bases outside gene matches: 13. Germline V lookup: CDR1 MGHRA, CDR2 YSYEKL.

This clonotype was found a few times. The V and J genes are TRBV5-1 and TRBJ2-2; D gene ambiguous. CDR1 and CDR2 (germline): SGHRS, YFSETQ. V lost 1 base, J lost 3 bases, and 10 bases lay in between. CDR3 length equals 15 residues. The CDR3 region has the DNA TGCGCCAGCAGCTTGACCCCCCGGCACACCGGGGAGCTGTTTTTT. This sequence encodes CASSLTPRHTGELFF. Combining the CDR3 with reference TRBV5-1 and TRBJ2-2 gives the whole variable domain KAGVTQTPRYLIKTRGQQVTLSCSPISGHRSVSWYQQTPGQGLQFLFEYFSETQRNKGNFPGRFSGRQFSNSRSEMNVSTLELGDSALYLCASSLTPRHTGELFFGEGSRLTVL.

The chain has TRBV5-6 and TRBJ1-1; D not resolved. The CDR3 has 15 amino acids. The germline CDR1 and CDR2 sequences are SGHDT and YYEEEE. The germline V and J ends were trimmed by 5 bases and 4 bases, with 18 bases remaining between them. CDR3 residues: CASSLLGRALTEAFF. The CDR3 nucleotides read TGTGCCAGCAGTCTCCTGGGGAGGGCGCTCACTGAAGCTTTCTTT.

The V call is TRBV20-1, the J call TRBJ2-3; D possibly corresponds to TRBD1 (5 bases). Trimming stripped 3 bases from V and 2 bases from J, with 12 bases between. Looked up from germline, CDR1 is DFQATT and CDR2 is SNEGSKA (reference sequence). The CDR3 spans 14 residues. In DNA form, the CDR3 reads TGCAGTGCTAGTAATCAGGGTTTCACAGATACGCAGTATTTT. Its protein is CSASNQGFTDTQYF.

The CDR3 region is CASSEGQANQETQYF. Here the CDR3 DNA reads TGTGCCAGCAGCGAGGGACAGGCCAACCAAGAGACCCAGTACTTC. The chain carries TRBV5-8 and TRBJ2-5; 8 bases align to TRBD1. The CDR3 contains 15 residues. V was clipped by 4 bases and J by 0 bases; unmatched bases: 5. From germline, CDR1 is SGHTS and CDR2 YDEGEE.

The genes are TRBV3-1 and TRBJ2-1, with 9 positions matching TRBD2. The CDR3 covers 15 residues. CDR1 is LGHDT, CDR2 YNNKEL, per germline (reference sequence). Losses at the gene ends were 1 base for V and 9 bases for J; bases not matched to a gene: 7. CDR3 bases: TGTGCCAGCAGCCAAGGCGGGGGGGCCGGCGGTGAGCAGTTCTTC. Translating it yields CASSQGGGAGGEQFF.

The V call is TRBV6-5, the J call TRBJ1-2; D call uncertain. The length of the CDR3 is 13 residues. Between the trimmed V and J ends, which lost 3 bases and 1 base, there was a span of 6 bases. CDR1 is MNHEY and CDR2 is SVGAGI in the germline V gene. CDR3 sequence: CASSYRDNYGYTF. The CDR3 coding sequence is TGTGCCAGCAGTTATAGGGATAACTATGGCTACACCTTC.